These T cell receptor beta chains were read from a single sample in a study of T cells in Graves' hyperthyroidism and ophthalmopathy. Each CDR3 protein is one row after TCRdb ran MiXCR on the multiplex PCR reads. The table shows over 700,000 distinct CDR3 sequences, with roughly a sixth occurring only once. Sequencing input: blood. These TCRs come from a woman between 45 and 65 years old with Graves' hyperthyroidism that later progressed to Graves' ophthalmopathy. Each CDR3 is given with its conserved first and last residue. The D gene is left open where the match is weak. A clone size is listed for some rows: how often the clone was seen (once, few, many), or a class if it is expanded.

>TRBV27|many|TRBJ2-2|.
CAIPDKTNTGELFF
TGTGCCATCCCGGACAAAACGAACACCGGGGAGCTGTTTTTT
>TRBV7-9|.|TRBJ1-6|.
CASSLESANSPLHF
TGTGCCAGCAGCTTAGAGTCAGCCAATTCACCCCTCCACTTT
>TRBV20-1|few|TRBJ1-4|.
CSARVQRRNNEKLFF
TGCAGTGCTAGAGTACAGCGGAGAAATAATGAAAAACTGTTTTTT
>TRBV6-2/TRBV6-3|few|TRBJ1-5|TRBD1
CASSFTGTGDQPQHF
TGTGCCAGCAGTTTTACCGGGACAGGTGACCAGCCCCAGCATTTT
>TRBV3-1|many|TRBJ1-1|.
CASSQMVGQGTEAFF
TGTGCCAGCAGCCAAATGGTGGGGCAGGGCACTGAAGCTTTCTTT
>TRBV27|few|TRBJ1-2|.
CASSLSRGYYGYTF
TGTGCCAGCAGTTTAAGTAGGGGGTACTATGGCTACACCTTC
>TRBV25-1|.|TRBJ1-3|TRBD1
CASHIRDRRKSYHSGNTIYF
TGTGCCAGCCATATCCGGGACAGGAGAAAAAGCTACCACTCTGGAAACACCATATATTTT
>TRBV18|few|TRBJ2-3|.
CASSNRLPETDTQYF
TGTGCCAGCTCAAACAGGCTGCCCGAAACAGATACGCAGTATTTT
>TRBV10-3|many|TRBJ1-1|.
CAISEPTVTEAFF
TGTGCCATCAGTGAGCCGACGGTCACTGAAGCTTTCTTT
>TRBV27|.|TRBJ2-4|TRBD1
CASSLISSQGAGNIQYF
TGTGCCAGCAGCCTCATCTCCTCACAGGGGGCAGGAAACATTCAGTACTTC
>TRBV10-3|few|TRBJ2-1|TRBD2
CAISGTSGGSYNEQFF
TGTGCCATCAGCGGGACTAGCGGGGGATCCTACAATGAGCAGTTCTTC
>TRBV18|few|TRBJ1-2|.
CASSPPDSRSYTF
TGTGCCAGCTCACCGCCGGACAGCCGGTCCTACACCTTC
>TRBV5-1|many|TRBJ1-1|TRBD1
CASSLARTLQGRNTEAFF
TGCGCCAGCAGCTTGGCACGAACTCTACAGGGGCGGAACACTGAAGCTTTCTTT
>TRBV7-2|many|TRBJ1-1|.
CASSLAMGQYTEAFF
TGTGCCAGCAGCTTAGCGATGGGGCAGTACACTGAAGCTTTCTTT
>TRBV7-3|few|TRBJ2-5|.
CASSSYPGETQYF
TGTGCCAGCAGCTCCTATCCTGGGGAGACCCAGTACTTC
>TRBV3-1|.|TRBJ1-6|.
CASSQDSRINSMPLHF
TGTGCCAGCAGCCAAGACTCCCGGATTAATTCGATGCCCCTCCACTTT
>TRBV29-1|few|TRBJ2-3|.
CSVLEGNTDTQYF
TGCAGCGTCCTCGAAGGGAACACAGATACGCAGTATTTT
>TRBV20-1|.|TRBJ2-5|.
CSAPQYQETQYF
TGCAGTGCTCCGCAGTACCAAGAGACCCAGTACTTC
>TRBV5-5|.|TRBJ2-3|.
CASSRRYRDSTDTQYF
TGTGCCAGCAGCAGACGGTACAGGGACAGCACAGATACGCAGTATTTT
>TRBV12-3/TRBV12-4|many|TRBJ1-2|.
CASSFRTAGYTF
TGTGCCAGCAGTTTCCGGACCGCTGGCTACACCTTC
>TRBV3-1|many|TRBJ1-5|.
CASCSGLGQPQHF
TGTGCCAGCTGCTCCGGGCTTGGCCAGCCCCAGCATTTT
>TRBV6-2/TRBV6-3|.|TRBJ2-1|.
CASSYSPGRPFSYEQFF
TGTGCCAGCAGTTACTCTCCGGGACGACCATTCAGCTATGAGCAGTTCTTC
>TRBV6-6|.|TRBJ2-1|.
CASSYSKMGHLSYNEQFF
TGTGCCAGCAGTTACTCGAAGATGGGACACCTCTCCTACAATGAGCAGTTCTTC
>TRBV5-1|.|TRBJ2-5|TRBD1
CASSLGWAGTDSQETQYF
TGCGCCAGCAGCTTGGGCTGGGCCGGGACAGACAGCCAGGAGACCCAGTACTTC
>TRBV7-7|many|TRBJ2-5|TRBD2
CASSLERGGGETQYF
TGTGCTAGCAGCTTAGAGCGGGGGGGTGGCGAGACCCAGTACTTC
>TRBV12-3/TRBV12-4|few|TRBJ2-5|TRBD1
CASSLWQGAQETQYF
TGTGCCAGCAGTTTGTGGCAGGGGGCCCAAGAGACCCAGTACTTC
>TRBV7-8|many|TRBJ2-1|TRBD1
CASSSQGAYNEQFF
TGTGCCAGCAGCTCCCAGGGGGCTTACAATGAGCAGTTCTTC
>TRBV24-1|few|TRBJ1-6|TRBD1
CATSDLGTENSPLHF
TGTGCCACCAGTGATTTGGGGACAGAAAATTCACCCCTCCACTTT
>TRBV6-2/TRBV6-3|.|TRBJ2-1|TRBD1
CASSRTDRSYNEQFF
TGTGCCAGCAGTCGGACGGACAGGTCCTACAATGAGCAGTTCTTC
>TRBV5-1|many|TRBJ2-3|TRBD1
CASSYGTGYTDTQYF
TGCGCCAGCAGCTACGGGACAGGATACACAGATACGCAGTATTTT
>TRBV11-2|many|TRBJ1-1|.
CASSLEAAGSVSEAFF
TGTGCCAGCAGCTTAGAGGCCGCGGGAAGCGTCTCTGAAGCTTTCTTT
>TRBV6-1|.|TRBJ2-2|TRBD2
CALRGGRELFF
TGTGCCCTTCGGGGGGGACGGGAGCTGTTTTTT
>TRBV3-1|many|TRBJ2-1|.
CASSQAGISYNEQFF
TGTGCCAGCAGCCAAGCGGGTATCTCCTACAATGAGCAGTTCTTC
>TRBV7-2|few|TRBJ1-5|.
CASSVDAGMFQPQHF
TGTGCCAGCAGCGTAGATGCAGGAATGTTTCAGCCCCAGCATTTT
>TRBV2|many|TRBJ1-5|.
CASRPGGNQPQHF
TGTGCCAGCAGACCAGGGGGCAATCAGCCCCAGCATTTT
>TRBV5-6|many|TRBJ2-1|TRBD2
CASSPGLAGGKQFF
TGTGCCAGCAGCCCGGGACTAGCGGGGGGTAAGCAGTTCTTC
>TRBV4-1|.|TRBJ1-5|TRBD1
CASSTRQGWSNQPQHF
TGCGCCAGCAGCACACGACAGGGATGGAGCAATCAGCCCCAGCATTTT
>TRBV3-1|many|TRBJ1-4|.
CASSFRGLREKLFF
TGTGCCAGCAGCTTTAGGGGATTGAGGGAAAAACTGTTTTTT
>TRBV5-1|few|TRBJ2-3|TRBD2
CASSSPGGQDTQYF
TGCGCCAGCAGCTCGCCGGGGGGTCAAGATACGCAGTATTTT
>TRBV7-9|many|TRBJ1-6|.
CASSPGAADNSPLHF
TGTGCCAGCTCACCGGGGGCAGCCGATAATTCACCCCTCCACTTT
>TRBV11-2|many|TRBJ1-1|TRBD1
CASSFPGQGFMNTEAFF
TGTGCCAGCAGCTTCCCGGGACAGGGATTTATGAACACTGAAGCTTTCTTT
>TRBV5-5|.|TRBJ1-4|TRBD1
CASSLFSRRTGKGEKLFF
TGTGCCAGCAGCTTGTTTTCCCGGCGGACAGGGAAAGGGGAAAAACTGTTTTTT
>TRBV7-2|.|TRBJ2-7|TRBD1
CASSPWGTGPYEQYF
TGTGCCAGCAGCCCCTGGGGGACAGGACCCTACGAGCAGTACTTC
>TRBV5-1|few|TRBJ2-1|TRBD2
CASSLLIAGGDNEQFF
TGCGCCAGCAGCTTACTAATAGCGGGGGGGGACAATGAGCAGTTCTTC
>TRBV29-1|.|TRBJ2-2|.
CSVVGTNTGELFF
TGCAGCGTTGTCGGGACGAACACCGGGGAGCTGTTTTTT
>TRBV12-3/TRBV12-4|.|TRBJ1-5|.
CASSSPSLRQVDSNQPQHF
TGTGCCAGCAGTTCACCTTCCTTAAGACAGGTTGATAGCAATCAGCCCCAGCATTTT
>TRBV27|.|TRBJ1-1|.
CASSLLLGTQNTEAFF
TGTGCCAGCAGTTTACTCCTTGGGACACAGAACACTGAAGCTTTCTTT
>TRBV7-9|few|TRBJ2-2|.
CASSMTGNRWTGELFF
TGTGCCAGCAGCATGACCGGGAACCGGTGGACCGGGGAGCTGTTTTTT
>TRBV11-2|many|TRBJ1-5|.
CASSLERDQPQHF
TGTGCCAGCAGCTTAGAGAGGGATCAGCCCCAGCATTTT
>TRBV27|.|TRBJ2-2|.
CASSSGHNWELFF
TGTGCCAGCAGCTCCGGACATAATTGGGAGCTGTTTTTT
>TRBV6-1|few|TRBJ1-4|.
CASSELGDPDEKLFF
TGTGCCAGCAGTGAATTGGGGGATCCCGATGAAAAACTGTTTTTT